What follows describes a single T cell receptor (beta chain). This entry is derived from a study of cytotoxic CD8 clonotypes in ibrutinib-treated CLL. Using immunoSEQ multiplex PCR, the repertoire was profiled, and TCRdb retains in-frame clones only, with some absent. The repertoire includes about 84,000 clones, 85% to 90% of them detected once, and 5% to 6% sits in the top ten. The material sequenced was PBMCs, taken before ibrutinib treatment. The TCR comes from a human donor with chronic lymphocytic leukemia.

The CDR3 loop is CASSGTGTSPGELFF. DNA for the CDR3: TGTGCCAGCAGCGGAACCGGGACTAGTCCCGGGGAGCTGTTTTTT. The chain joins TRBV9 to TRBJ2-2; 8 nucleotides align to TRBD2. V lost 3 bases to trimming and J lost 6 bases; unmatched junction nucleotides: 7. The CDR3 extends over 15 amino acids. Germline V gene sequence: CDR1 SGDLS, CDR2 YYNGEE.